What follows describes a single T cell receptor beta chain. Its antigen is not identified. This sample is part of a study of T cell responses to AZD1222 COVID-19 vaccine. Overall study results and limits: Most donors were white British, females outnumbered males, and clonal diversity was possibly underestimated. Baseline antibody screening turned up just a handful of seropositive AZD1222 recipients. The CD4 TCRs associated with vaccination extended across spike and predominated at 160-218 and 743-854. Reportedly, nearly half the spike-specific TCRs target unmutated variant regions.

This table comes from immunoSEQ multiplex PCR, and its TCRdb copy is limited to in-frame clones, with some not included. Of about 150,000 clones listed, 80% to 90% are singletons. The germline gives CDR1 SGDLS, CDR2 YYNGEE. Trimming removed 4 bases from V and 1 base from J, with 11 bases in between. There are 14 residues in the CDR3. This chain connects TRBV9 to TRBJ1-1; unclear D gene. The receptor's source is an adult who had recovered from COVID-19. The source material was peripheral blood, sampled after recovery from COVID-19. CDR3 sequence reads: CASSLRTGNTEAFF. DNA of the CDR3: TGTGCCAGCAGCTTAAGGACGGGGAACACTGAAGCTTTCTTT.